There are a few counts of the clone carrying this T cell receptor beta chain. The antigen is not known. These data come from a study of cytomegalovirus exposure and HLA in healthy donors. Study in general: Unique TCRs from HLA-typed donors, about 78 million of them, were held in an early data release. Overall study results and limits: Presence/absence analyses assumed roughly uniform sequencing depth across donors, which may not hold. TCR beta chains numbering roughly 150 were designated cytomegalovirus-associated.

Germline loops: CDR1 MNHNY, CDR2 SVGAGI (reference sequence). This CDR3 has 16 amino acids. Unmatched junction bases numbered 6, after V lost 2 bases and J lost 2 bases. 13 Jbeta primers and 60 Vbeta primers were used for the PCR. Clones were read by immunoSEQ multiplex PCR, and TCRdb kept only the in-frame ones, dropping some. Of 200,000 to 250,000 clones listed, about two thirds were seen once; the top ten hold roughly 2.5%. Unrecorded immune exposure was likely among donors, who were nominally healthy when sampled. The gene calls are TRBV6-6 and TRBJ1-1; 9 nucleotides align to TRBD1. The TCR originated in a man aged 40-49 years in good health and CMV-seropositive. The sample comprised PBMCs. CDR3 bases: TGTGCCAGCAGTTACGGGTACAGGGGGCGAAACACTGAAGCTTTCTTT. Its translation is CASSYGYRGRNTEAFF.